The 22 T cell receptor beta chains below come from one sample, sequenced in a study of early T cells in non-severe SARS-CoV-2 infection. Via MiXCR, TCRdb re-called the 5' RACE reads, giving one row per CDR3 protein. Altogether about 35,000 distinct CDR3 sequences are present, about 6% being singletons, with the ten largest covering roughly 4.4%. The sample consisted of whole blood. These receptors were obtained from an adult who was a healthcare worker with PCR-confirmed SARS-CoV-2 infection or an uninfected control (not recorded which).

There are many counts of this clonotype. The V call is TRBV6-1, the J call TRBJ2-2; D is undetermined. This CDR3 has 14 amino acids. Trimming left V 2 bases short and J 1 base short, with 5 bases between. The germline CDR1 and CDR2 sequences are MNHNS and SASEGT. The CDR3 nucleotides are TGTGCCAGCAGTGAACAGAAGAACACCGGGGAGCTGTTTTTT. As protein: CASSEQKNTGELFF.

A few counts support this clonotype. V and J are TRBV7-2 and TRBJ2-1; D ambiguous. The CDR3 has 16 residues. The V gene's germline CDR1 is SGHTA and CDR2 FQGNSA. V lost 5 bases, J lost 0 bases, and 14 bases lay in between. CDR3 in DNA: TGTGCCAGCAGCCTAACTCGAGTTGTCTCCTACAATGAGCAGTTCTTC. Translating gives CASSLTRVVSYNEQFF.

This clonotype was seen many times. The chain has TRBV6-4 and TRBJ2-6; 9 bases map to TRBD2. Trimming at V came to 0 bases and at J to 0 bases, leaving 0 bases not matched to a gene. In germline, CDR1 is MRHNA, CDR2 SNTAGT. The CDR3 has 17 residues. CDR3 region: CASSDSTSGSGANVLTF. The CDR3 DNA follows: TGTGCCAGCAGTGACTCGACTAGCGGCTCTGGGGCCAACGTCCTGACTTTC.

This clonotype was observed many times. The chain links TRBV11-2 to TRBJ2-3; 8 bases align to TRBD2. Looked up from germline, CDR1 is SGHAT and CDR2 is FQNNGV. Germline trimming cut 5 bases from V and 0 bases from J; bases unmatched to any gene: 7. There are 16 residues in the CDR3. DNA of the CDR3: TGTGCCAGCAGCCGATTAGCGGGGACTAGCACAGATACGCAGTATTTT. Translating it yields CASSRLAGTSTDTQYF. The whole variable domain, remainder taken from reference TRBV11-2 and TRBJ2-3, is EAGVAQSPRYKIIEKRQSVAFWCNPISGHATLYWYQQILGQGPKLLIQFQNNGVVDDSQLPKDRFSAERLKGVDSTLKIQPAKLEDSAVYLCASSRLAGTSTDTQYFGPGTRLTVL.

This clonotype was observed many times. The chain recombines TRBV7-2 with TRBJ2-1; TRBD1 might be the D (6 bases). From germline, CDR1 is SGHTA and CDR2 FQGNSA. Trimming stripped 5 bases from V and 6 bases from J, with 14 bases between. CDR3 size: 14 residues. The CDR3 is CASSEYLRGNEQFF. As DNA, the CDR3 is TGTGCCAGCAGCGAATATCTCAGGGGCAATGAGCAGTTCTTC. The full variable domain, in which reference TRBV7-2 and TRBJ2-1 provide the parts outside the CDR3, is GAGVSQSPSNKVTEKGKDVELRCDPISGHTALYWYRQSLGQGLEFLIYFQGNSAPDKSGLPSDRFSAERTGGSVSTLTIQRTQQEDSAVYLCASSEYLRGNEQFFGPGTRLTVL.

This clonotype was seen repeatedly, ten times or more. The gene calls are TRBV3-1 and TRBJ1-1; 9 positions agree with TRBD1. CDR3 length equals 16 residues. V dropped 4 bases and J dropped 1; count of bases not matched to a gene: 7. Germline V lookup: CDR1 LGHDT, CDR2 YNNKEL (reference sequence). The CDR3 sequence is CASSLRRGQGNTEAFF. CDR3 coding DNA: TGTGCCAGCAGCCTCAGGCGGGGACAGGGGAACACTGAAGCTTTCTTT.

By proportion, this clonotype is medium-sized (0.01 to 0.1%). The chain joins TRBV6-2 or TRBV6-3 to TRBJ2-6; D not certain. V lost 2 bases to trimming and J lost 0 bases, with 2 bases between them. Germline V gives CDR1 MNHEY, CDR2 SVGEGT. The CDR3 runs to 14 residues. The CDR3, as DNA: TGTGCCAGCAGTTACAACTCTGGGGCCAACGTCCTGACTTTC. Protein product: CASSYNSGANVLTF.

The CDR3 region is CASSFGVAKNIQYF. CDR3 sequence (DNA): TGTGCCAGCAGTTTCGGGGTAGCCAAAAACATTCAGTACTTC. The chain recombines TRBV12-3 or TRBV12-4 with TRBJ2-4; tentative D call: TRBD2 (5 bases). This CDR3 spans 14 amino acids. V was shortened by 3 bases and J by 0 bases, with 6 bases between the two germline ends.

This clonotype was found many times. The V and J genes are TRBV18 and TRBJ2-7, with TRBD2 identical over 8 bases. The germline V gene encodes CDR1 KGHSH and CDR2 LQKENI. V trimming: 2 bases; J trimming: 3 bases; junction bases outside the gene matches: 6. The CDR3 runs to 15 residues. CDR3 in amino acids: CASSPGNGRDYEQYF. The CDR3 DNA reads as TGTGCCAGCTCACCAGGGAACGGGAGGGACTACGAGCAGTACTTC.

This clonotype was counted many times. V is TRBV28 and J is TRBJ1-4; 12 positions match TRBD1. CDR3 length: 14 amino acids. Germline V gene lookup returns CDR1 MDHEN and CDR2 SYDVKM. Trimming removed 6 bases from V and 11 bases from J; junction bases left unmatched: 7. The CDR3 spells CASSVPGQGAKLFF. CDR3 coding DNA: TGTGCCAGCAGCGTCCCGGGACAGGGGGCCAAACTGTTTTTT.

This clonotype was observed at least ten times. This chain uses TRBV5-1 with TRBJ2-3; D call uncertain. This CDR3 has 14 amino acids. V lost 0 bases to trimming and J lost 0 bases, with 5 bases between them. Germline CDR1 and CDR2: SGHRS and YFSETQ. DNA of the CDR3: TGCGCCAGCAGCTTGGACACTAGCACAGATACGCAGTATTTT. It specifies CASSLDTSTDTQYF.

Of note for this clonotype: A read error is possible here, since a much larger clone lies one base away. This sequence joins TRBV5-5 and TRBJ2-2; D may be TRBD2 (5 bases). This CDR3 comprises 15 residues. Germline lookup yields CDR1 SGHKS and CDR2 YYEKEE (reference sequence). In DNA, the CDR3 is TGTGCCAGCAGCTTGGCCTTCGGAGCCACCGGGGAGCTGGTTTTT. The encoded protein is CASSLAFGATGELVF.

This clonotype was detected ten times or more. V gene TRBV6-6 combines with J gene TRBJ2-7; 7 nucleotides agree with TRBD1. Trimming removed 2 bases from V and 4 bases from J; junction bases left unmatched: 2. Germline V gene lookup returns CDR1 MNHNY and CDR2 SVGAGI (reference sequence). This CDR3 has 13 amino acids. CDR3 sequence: CASSYDREYEQYF. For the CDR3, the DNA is TGTGCCAGCAGTTACGACAGGGAGTACGAGCAGTACTTC.

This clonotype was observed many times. The CDR3 loop reads CATSDPGTSGSYNEQFF. CDR3 in DNA: TGTGCCACCAGTGATCCCGGGACTAGCGGATCCTACAATGAGCAGTTCTTC. The V gene is TRBV24-1, the J gene TRBJ2-1, with 11 bases matching TRBD2. CDR1 KGHDR and CDR2 SFDVKD come from the germline V gene. This CDR3 region has 17 residues. V trimming: 3 bases; J trimming: 1 base; junction bases outside the gene matches: 4.

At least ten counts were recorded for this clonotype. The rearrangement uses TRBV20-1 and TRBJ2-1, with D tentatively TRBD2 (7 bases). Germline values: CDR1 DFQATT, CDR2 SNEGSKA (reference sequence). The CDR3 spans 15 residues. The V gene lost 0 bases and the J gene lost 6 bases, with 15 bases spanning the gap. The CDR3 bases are TGCAGTGCTAGAGATTGGGAGGGGGAGCTCAATGAGCAGTTCTTC. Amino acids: CSARDWEGELNEQFF.

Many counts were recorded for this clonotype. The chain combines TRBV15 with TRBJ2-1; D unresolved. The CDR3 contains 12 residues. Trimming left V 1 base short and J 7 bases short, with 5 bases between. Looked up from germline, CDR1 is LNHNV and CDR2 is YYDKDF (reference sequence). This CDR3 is CATSRVPNEQFF. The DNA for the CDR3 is TGTGCCACCAGCAGAGTCCCGAATGAGCAGTTCTTC.

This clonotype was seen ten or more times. CDR3 loop: CASSLAKGLAYEQYF. The CDR3 bases are TGTGCCAGCAGCTTAGCGAAGGGACTGGCCTACGAGCAGTACTTC. The rearrangement joins TRBV7-9 to TRBJ2-7, with D possibly being TRBD2 (6 bases). The CDR3 has 15 amino acids. CDR1 and CDR2 from the germline V gene are SEHNR and FQNEAQ (reference sequence). Trimming removed 0 bases from V and 2 bases from J, with 11 bases in between.

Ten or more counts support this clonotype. The CDR3 DNA reads TGCAGCTCTTGGTCCGGGGGTGGGACTGAAGCTTTCTTT. Encoded protein: CSSWSGGGTEAFF. V and J are TRBV29-1 and TRBJ1-1; D perhaps matches TRBD1 (5 bases). Germline CDR1 SQVTM, CDR2 ANQGSEA. This CDR3 is built from 13 residues. Trimming removed 8 bases at V and 5 bases at J, with 18 bases between.

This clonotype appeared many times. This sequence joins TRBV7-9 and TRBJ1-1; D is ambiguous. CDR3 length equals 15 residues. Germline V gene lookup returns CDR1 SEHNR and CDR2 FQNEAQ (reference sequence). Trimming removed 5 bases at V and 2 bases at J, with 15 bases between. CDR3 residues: CASSKKRRGNTEAFF. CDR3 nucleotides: TGTGCCAGCAGCAAAAAAAGACGGGGAAACACTGAAGCTTTCTTT.

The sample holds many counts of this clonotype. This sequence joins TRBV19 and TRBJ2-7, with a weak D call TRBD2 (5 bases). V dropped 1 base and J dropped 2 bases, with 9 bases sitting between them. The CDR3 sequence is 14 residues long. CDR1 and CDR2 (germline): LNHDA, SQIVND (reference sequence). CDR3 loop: CASSIAGNTYEQYF. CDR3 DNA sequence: TGTGCCAGTAGTATAGCGGGGAACACCTACGAGCAGTACTTC.

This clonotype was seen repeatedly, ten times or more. DNA for the CDR3: TGCAGCGGACAGACAGGGACCAGCACAGATACGCAGTATTTT. This translates into CSGQTGTSTDTQYF. The V call is TRBV29-1, the J call TRBJ2-3; 7 bases map to TRBD1. The V and J ends lost 7 bases and 0 bases, in that order; junction bases with no gene match: 7. Per the germline V gene, CDR1 is SQVTM and CDR2 is ANQGSEA. The CDR3 has 14 residues.

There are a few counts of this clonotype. The CDR3 sequence is CASSLEQGSDEQFF. CDR3 sequence (DNA): TGTGCCAGCAGCTTGGAACAGGGGAGCGATGAGCAGTTCTTC. The chain carries TRBV5-4 and TRBJ2-1, with TRBD1 matching 7 bases. Germline V gene lookup returns CDR1 SGHNT and CDR2 YYREEE (reference sequence). There are 14 residues in the CDR3. With V trimmed by 0 bases and J by 8 bases, 5 bases remained unmatched.